This T cell receptor beta chain stems from a study of CD8+ T cells in alopecia areata. Reverse transcription of extracted RNA yielded cDNA, which provided the sequencing template. This table comes from immunoSEQ multiplex PCR, and its TCRdb copy is limited to in-frame clones, with some not included. The sample carries 90,000 to 100,000 clones, roughly two fifths recorded once. As for this clone: The antigen is unknown.

Regarding the study as a whole: Shared TCR sequences were less clear between patients than in mice, possibly partly from HLA diversity.

The sample consisted of CD4+ T cells sorted from blood. The TCR sequence derives from a human donor with alopecia areata.

CDR3 loop: CATSRGYGTGSYEQYF. The CDR3 DNA sequence: TGTGCCACCAGCAGAGGATACGGGACAGGGTCCTACGAGCAGTACTTC. The rearrangement links TRBV15 to TRBJ2-7, with 9 positions matching TRBD1. Germline lookup yields CDR1 LNHNV and CDR2 YYDKDF (reference sequence). With 1 base clipped from V and 1 base from J, the junction kept 5 bases outside the gene matches. The CDR3 is made up of 16 amino acids. Filled out from reference TRBV15 and TRBJ2-7, the complete variable domain reads DAMVIQNPRYQVTQFGKPVTLSCSQTLNHNVMYWYQQKSSQAPKLLFHYYDKDFNNEADTPDNFQSRRPNTSFCFLDIRSPGLGDTAMYLCATSRGYGTGSYEQYFGPGTRLTVT.